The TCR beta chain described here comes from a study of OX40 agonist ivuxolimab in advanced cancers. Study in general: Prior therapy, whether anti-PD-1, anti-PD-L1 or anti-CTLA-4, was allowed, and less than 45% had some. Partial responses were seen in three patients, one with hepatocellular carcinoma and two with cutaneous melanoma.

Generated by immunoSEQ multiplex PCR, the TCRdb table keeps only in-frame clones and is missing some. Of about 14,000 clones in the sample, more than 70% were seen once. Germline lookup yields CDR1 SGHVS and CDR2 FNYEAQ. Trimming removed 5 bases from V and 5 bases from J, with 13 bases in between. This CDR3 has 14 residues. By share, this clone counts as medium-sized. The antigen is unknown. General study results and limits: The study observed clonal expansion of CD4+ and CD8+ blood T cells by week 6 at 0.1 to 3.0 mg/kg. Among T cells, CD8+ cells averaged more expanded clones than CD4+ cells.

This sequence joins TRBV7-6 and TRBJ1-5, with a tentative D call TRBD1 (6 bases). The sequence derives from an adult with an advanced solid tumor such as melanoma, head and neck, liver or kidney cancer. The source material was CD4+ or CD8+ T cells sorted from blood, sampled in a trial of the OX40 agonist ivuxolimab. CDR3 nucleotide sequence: TGTGCCAGCAGCCCAAGCAGGGGCTATCAGCCCCAGCATTTT. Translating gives CASSPSRGYQPQHF.